Sequencing of this TCR beta chain was carried out in a study of T cells expressing NK-cell markers. Study-level information: One of the eight sequenced donors was seronegative, whereas the other seven were HCMV-seropositive.

Study findings and constraints: It is unclear if expanded NKG2C-expressing clones target HCMV antigens. As a fraction of CD8+ T cells, dominant NKG2C+ clonotypes reached roughly 1.0-8% in over 5 donors.

This CDR3 spans 13 amino acids. CDR1 is DFQATT and CDR2 is SNEGSKA in the germline V gene (reference sequence). TCRdb re-called the 5' RACE reads; every CDR3 protein appears as one record, without DNA. This listing includes some 150,000 distinct CDR3 sequences. Regarding this clonotype: Its antigen is currently unknown.

The sequence was obtained from a woman in her forties or fifties in good health. The chain carries TRBV20-1 and TRBJ2-1; with no DNA, the TCRdb D assignment of TRBD2 cannot be verified. Sequenced: blood T cells: a sorted CD56 or NKG2C T cell subset, CD4+ or CD8+ T cells, or bulk PBMC T cells (not recorded which). CDR3 sequence reads: CSAPSGIGNEQFF.